The clone carrying this TCR beta chain was seen once. The sample comes from a study of cytomegalovirus exposure and HLA in healthy donors. Per the germline V gene, CDR1 is GTSNPN and CDR2 is SVGIG (reference sequence). The germline V and J ends were trimmed by 2 bases and 2 bases, with 18 bases remaining between them. This CDR3 contains 16 residues. PCR involved 60 Vbeta and 13 Jbeta primers. Clones were read by immunoSEQ multiplex PCR, and TCRdb kept only the in-frame ones, dropping some. The table has approximately 85,000 clones, approximately 70% seen once. The receptor was isolated from a woman between 40 and 50 years old in good health and CMV-seropositive. Sequenced material: PBMCs. This rearrangement joins TRBV30 to TRBJ1-2, with a possible D match to TRBD1 (6 bases). In DNA, the CDR3 is TGTGCCTGGAGTTACAGGTCCTCCACAGGGAACTATGGCTACACCTTC. Its translation is CAWSYRSSTGNYGYTF.